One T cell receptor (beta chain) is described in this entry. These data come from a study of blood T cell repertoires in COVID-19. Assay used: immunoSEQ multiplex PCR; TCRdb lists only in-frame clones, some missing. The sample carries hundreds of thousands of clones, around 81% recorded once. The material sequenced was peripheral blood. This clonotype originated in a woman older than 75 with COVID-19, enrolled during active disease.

Here the CDR3 reads CASSQGYRGRKEKLFF. The CDR3 DNA reads TGCGCCAGCAGCCAAGGCTACAGGGGGCGGAAAGAAAAACTGTTTTTT. The chain employs TRBV4-1 and TRBJ1-4; TRBD1 agrees at 9 bases. V shed 1 base and J 8 bases; nucleotides not matched to a gene: 8. Germline V gene sequence: CDR1 MGHRA, CDR2 YSYEKL. CDR3 length equals 16 residues.